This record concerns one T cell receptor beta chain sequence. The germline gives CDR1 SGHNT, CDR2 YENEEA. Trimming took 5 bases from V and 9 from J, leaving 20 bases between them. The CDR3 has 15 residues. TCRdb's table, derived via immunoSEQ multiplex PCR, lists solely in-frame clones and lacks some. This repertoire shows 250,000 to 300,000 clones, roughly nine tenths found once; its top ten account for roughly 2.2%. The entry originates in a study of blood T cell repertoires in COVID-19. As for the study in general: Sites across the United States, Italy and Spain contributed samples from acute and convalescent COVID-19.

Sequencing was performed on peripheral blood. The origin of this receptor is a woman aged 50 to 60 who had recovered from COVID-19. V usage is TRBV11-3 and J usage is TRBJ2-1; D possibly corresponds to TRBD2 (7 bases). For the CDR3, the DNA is TGTGCCAGCAGCCCCGGGGGGCTAGTCGGGGGTGAGCAGTTCTTC. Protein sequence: CASSPGGLVGGEQFF. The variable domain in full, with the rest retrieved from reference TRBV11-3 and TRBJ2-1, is EAGVVQSPRYKIIEKKQPVAFWCNPISGHNTLYWYLQNLGQGPELLIRYENEEAVDDSQLPKDRFSAERLKGVDSTLKIQPAELGDSAVYLCASSPGGLVGGEQFFGPGTRLTVL.